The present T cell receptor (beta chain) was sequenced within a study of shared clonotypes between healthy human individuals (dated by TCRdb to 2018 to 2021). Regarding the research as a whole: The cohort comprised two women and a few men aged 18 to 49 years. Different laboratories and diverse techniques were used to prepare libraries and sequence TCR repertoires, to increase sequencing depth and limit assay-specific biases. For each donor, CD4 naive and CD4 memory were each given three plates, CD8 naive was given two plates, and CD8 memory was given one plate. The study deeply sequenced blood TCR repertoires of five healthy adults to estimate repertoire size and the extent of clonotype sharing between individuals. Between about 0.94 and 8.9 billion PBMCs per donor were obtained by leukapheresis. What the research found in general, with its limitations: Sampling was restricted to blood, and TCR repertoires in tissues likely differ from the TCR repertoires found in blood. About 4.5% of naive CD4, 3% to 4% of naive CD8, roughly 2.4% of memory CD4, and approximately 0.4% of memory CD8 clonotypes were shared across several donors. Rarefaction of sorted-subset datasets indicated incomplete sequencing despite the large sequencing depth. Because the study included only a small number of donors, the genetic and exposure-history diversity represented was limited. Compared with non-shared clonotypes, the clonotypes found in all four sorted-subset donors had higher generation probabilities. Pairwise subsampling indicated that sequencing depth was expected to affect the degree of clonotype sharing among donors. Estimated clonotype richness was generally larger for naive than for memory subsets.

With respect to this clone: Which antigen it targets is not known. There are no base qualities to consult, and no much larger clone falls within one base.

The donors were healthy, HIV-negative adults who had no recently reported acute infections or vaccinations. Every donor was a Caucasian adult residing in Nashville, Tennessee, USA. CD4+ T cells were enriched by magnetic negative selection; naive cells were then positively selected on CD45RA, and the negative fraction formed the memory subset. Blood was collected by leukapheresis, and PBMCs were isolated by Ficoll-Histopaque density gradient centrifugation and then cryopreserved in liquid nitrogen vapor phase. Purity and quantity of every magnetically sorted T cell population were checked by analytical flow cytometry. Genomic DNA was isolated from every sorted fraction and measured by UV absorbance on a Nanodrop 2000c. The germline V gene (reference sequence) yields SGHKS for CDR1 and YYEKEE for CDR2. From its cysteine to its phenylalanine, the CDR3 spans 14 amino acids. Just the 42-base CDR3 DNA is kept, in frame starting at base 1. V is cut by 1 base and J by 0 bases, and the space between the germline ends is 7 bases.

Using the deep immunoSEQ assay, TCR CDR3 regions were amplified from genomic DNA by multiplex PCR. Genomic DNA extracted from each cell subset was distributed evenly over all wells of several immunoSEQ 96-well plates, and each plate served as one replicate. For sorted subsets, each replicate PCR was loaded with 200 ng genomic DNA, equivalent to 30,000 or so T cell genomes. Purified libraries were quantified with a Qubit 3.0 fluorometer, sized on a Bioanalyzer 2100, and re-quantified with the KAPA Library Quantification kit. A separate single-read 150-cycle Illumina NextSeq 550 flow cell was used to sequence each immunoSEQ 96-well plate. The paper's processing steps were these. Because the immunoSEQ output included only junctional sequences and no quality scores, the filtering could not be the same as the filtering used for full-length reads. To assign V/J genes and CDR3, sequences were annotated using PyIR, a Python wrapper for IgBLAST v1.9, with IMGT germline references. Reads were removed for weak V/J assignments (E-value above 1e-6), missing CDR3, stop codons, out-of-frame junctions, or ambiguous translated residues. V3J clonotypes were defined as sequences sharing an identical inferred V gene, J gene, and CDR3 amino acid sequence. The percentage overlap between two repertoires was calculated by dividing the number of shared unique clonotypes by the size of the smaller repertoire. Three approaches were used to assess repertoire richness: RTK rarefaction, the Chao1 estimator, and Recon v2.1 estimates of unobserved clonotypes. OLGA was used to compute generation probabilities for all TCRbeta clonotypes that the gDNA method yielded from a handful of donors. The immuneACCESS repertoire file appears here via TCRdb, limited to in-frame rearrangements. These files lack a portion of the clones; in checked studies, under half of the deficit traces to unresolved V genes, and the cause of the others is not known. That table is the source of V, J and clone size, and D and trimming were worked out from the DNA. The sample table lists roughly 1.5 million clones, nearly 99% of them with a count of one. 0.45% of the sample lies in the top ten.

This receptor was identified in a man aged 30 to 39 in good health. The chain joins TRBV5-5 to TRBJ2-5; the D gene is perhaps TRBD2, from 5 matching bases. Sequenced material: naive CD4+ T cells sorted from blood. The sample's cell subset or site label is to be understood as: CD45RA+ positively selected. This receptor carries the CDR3 CASSLRGNQETQYF. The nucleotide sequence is TGTGCCAGCAGCTTGCGAGGGAACCAAGAGACCCAGTACTTC.